This TCR beta chain was found in a study of Ad26.COV2.S vaccination and SARS-CoV-2 variants. V was clipped by 3 bases and J by 2 bases; unmatched bases: 0. The CDR3 is 13 residues long. The germline V gene encodes CDR1 MDHEN and CDR2 SYDVKM. Repertoires were generated with immunoSEQ multiplex PCR, while TCRdb's copy carries only in-frame clones and drops some. There are under 150,000 clones in the sample; 86% occur only once, and approximately 5.1% lies in the top ten. Study outcomes and limitations: Non-spike TCR breadth was similar in vaccine and placebo recipients. Vaccinated individuals (as opposed to placebo recipients) had higher spike-specific TCR breadth. In vaccinated individuals, spike-specific CD8+ and CD4+ T cell responses reportedly displayed substantial breadth. Total T cell responses may have been underestimated by the TCR breadth and depth analyses.

For this clone: Its specificity is not known.

The source of this sequence is a human donor who had recovered from COVID-19. The chain recombines TRBV28 with TRBJ1-2, with 7 bases matching TRBD1. The sample consisted of peripheral blood, taken after recovery from COVID-19. The CDR3 loop is CASSFRGNYGYTF. As DNA, the CDR3 is TGTGCCAGCAGTTTCAGGGGGAACTATGGCTACACCTTC.